These T cell receptor beta chains were read from a single sample in a study of PD-L1 blockade in urothelial cancer. Some clones are missing from TCRdb's copy, which holds only in-frame ones; the method was immunoSEQ multiplex PCR. The sample carries 38,000 or so clones, around four fifths recorded once. This specimen was PBMCs, taken around atezolizumab (anti-PD-L1) treatment. All receptors derive from a man of 80 years or more with urothelial cancer. CDR3s include the opening cysteine and the closing phenylalanine or tryptophan. A D gene is named only where the DNA matches it firmly. Size values are once, few and many counts, or a class for expanded clones, and some rows have none.

>TRBV5-6|.|TRBD2|TRBJ2-3
TGTGCCAGCAGCTCTCGGACTAGCGGGGCGCGAGATACGCAGTATTTT
CASSSRTSGARDTQYF
>TRBV27|.|.|TRBJ1-2
TGTGCCAGCAGTTTTACAGGGAACTATGGCTACACCTTC
CASSFTGNYGYTF
>TRBV7-2|.|TRBD2|TRBJ2-5
TGTGCCAGCAGCCGACGGACTAGCCAAGAGACCCAGTACTTC
CASSRRTSQETQYF
>TRBV6-4|once|.|TRBJ2-7
TGTGCCAGCAGTGATAGAGTACAGATCAAAGATCAGTCCTACGAGCAGTACTTC
CASSDRVQIKDQSYEQYF
>TRBV5-6|.|.|TRBJ2-2
TGTGCCAGCAGCTTGTCAGACGGGAGAAAAACCGGGGAGCTGTTTTTT
CASSLSDGRKTGELFF
>TRBV7-8|.|TRBD2|TRBJ2-1
TGTGCCAGCGGACTAGCGGGAGGTGAGCAGTTCTTC
CASGLAGGEQFF
>TRBV4-1|.|TRBD1|TRBJ2-7
TGCGCCAGCAGCGCACAAGGGGACAGGCTCCACGAGCAGTACTTC
CASSAQGDRLHEQYF
>TRBV14|.|.|TRBJ1-4
TGTGCCAGCAGCCCTAGACTTAATGAAAAACTGTTTTTT
CASSPRLNEKLFF
>TRBV11-2|.|TRBD1|TRBJ1-2
TGTGCCAGCAGCTTAGACGGGGACAGATACGGCTACACCTTC
CASSLDGDRYGYTF
>TRBV25-1|.|.|TRBJ1-3
TGTGCCAGCAGTGCTAACTCTGGAAACACCATATATTTT
CASSANSGNTIYF
>TRBV29-1|.|TRBD2|TRBJ2-3
TGCAGCGCTGGGGGGACTAGCGGGAGAAGTTCAGATACGCAGTATTTT
CSAGGTSGRSSDTQYF
>TRBV27|.|.|TRBJ1-1
TGTGCCAGCAGACAGGGACCCCCGAACACTGAAGCTTTCTTT
CASRQGPPNTEAFF
>TRBV7-2|.|.|TRBJ2-7
TGTGCCAGCAGCTTAGCGAGGACTCGGACGGGCTCCTACGAGCAGTACTTC
CASSLARTRTGSYEQYF
>TRBV2|.|TRBD1|TRBJ1-4
TGTGCCAGCAGCAGACAGGGGTCACGAGAAAAACTGTTTTTT
CASSRQGSREKLFF
>TRBV2|once|.|TRBJ1-5
TGTGCCAGCAGTGACTCAGGTAGCAATCAGCCCCAGCATTTT
CASSDSGSNQPQHF
>TRBV19|once|.|TRBJ1-2
TGTGCCAGTAGTATGGAGGGTTCATTGCCAGCTAACTATGGCTACACCTTC
CASSMEGSLPANYGYTF
>TRBV28|.|.|TRBJ1-4
TGTGCCAGCAGTCCTCCGGGGGATGAAAAACTGTTTTTT
CASSPPGDEKLFF
>TRBV13|.|TRBD1|TRBJ2-4
TGTGCCAGCAGCCCACGACAGGGGAAGGCCAAAAACATTCAGTACTTC
CASSPRQGKAKNIQYF
>TRBV5-1|.|TRBD2|TRBJ2-7
TGCGCCAGCAGCTTAACTAGCGGGAGCCGGGAGCAGTACTTC
CASSLTSGSREQYF
>TRBV6-1|.|.|TRBJ2-1
TGTGCCAGCCAACAGGGAACCTCCTACAATGAGCAGTTCTTC
CASQQGTSYNEQFF
>TRBV6-8|few|.|TRBJ2-2
TGTGCCAGCAGTTCCCCCGAGACTTACACCGGGGAGCTGTTTTTT
CASSSPETYTGELFF
>TRBV19|.|.|TRBJ2-7
TGTGCCAGTAGTATTGACGGGACCTACGAGCAGTACTTC
CASSIDGTYEQYF
>TRBV10-3|.|TRBD2|TRBJ2-1
TGTGCCATCCAAGCGGGAAATTCCTACAATGAGCAGTTCTTC
CAIQAGNSYNEQFF
>TRBV4-1|.|.|TRBJ2-1
TGCGCCAGCAGCCATGCCGGGACTCCCTCCTACAATGAGCAGTTCTTC
CASSHAGTPSYNEQFF
>TRBV7-2|.|.|TRBJ2-7
TGTGCCAGCAGCTTAGAACAGGGCGCTCCCTACGAGCAGTACTTC
CASSLEQGAPYEQYF
>TRBV7-2|.|.|TRBJ2-7
TGTGCCAGCAGCCTCCTTTCGGGACTCTACTTAGAGCCGTCCTACGAGCAGTACTTC
CASSLLSGLYLEPSYEQYF
>TRBV5-1|.|TRBD1|TRBJ2-3
TGCGCCAGCAGCCGGGACAGAAGCACAGATACGCAGTATTTT
CASSRDRSTDTQYF
>TRBV7-7|.|TRBD1|TRBJ2-2
TGTGCCAGCACCCGGGACAGAGGGACCGGGGAGCTGTTTTTT
CASTRDRGTGELFF
>TRBV19|.|.|TRBJ1-5
TGTGCCAGTAGTATAGGAAGCAGGCGTCAGCCCCAGCATTTT
CASSIGSRRQPQHF
>TRBV11-2|.|.|TRBJ2-7
TGTGCCAGCAGCTTAGATAGCCTAAGAGGAAGGGAGCAGTACTTC
CASSLDSLRGREQYF
>TRBV11-2|once|.|TRBJ1-2
TGTGCCAGCAGCTTATACCCAGGGTCATATGGCTACACCTTC
CASSLYPGSYGYTF
>TRBV5-6|once|.|TRBJ1-1
TGTGCCAGCAGCCCTGAGATCCAGGACACTGAAGCTTTCTTT
CASSPEIQDTEAFF
>TRBV7-8|medium-sized|TRBD1|TRBJ1-4
TGTGCCAGCAGCTTACCCCGCGGACAGGGGAGGAATGAAAAACTGTTTTTT
CASSLPRGQGRNEKLFF
>TRBV13|.|.|TRBJ2-4
TGTGCCAGCAGCTTGGCGGGCCCAAACATTCAGTACTTC
CASSLAGPNIQYF
>TRBV9|.|TRBD1|TRBJ1-1
TGTGCCAGCAGCGGGGACAGGGGTTTCAACACTAAAGCTTTCTTT
CASSGDRGFNTKAFF
>TRBV7-8|.|.|TRBJ2-7
TGTGCCAGCAGCTTAGGTGTCCAGGGCGTCAGGGACGAGCAGTACTTC
CASSLGVQGVRDEQYF
>TRBV28|.|.|TRBJ1-3
TGTGCCAGCAGTTCAACGGGTTTCTCTGGAAACACCATATATTTT
CASSSTGFSGNTIYF